Presented here are 19 T cell receptor beta chains from one specimen sequenced in a study of blood T cell repertoires in COVID-19. Repertoires were generated with immunoSEQ multiplex PCR, while TCRdb's copy carries only in-frame clones and drops some. Here the sample spans over 300,000 clones, around 87% being singletons. Source material: peripheral blood. The receptors derive from a man younger than 35 with active or convalescent COVID-19.

The chain is built from TRBV4-1 and TRBJ1-2; maybe TRBD1 (6 bases). The germline V gene has CDR1 MGHRA and CDR2 YSYEKL. The CDR3 is 15 residues long. V was cut by 4 bases and J by 4 bases, with 16 bases left in between. DNA for the CDR3: TGCGCCAGCAGCCTTGACAGGCCGGCCCTCTATGGCTACACCTTC. Its translation is CASSLDRPALYGYTF.

The V call is TRBV5-1, the J call TRBJ2-3; 12 bases match TRBD2. The V gene end was trimmed by 4 bases and the J gene end by 3 bases; junction bases not matched to a gene: 6. This CDR3 comprises 16 residues. CDR1 SGHRS and CDR2 YFSETQ come from the germline V gene. Written as DNA, the CDR3 is TGCGCCAGCAGCGGAGGACTAGCGGGGCAAACAGATACGCAGTATTTT. It specifies CASSGGLAGQTDTQYF.

J is TRBJ1-2 and V is TRBV6-5; D may be TRBD1 (6 bases). V lost 6 bases to trimming and J lost 4 bases, with 12 bases between them. Germline V lookup: CDR1 MNHEY, CDR2 SVGAGI. CDR3 length equals 13 residues. CDR3 DNA: TGTGCCAGCAGAAAAGGACAGATCTATGGCTACACCTTC. It yields the protein CASRKGQIYGYTF.

The V call is TRBV7-2, the J call TRBJ1-2; TRBD1 aligns across 7 bases. This CDR3 has 15 residues. The trim removed 4 bases at V and 4 bases at J, leaving 9 bases unmatched. From germline, CDR1 is SGHTA and CDR2 FQGNSA. CDR3 bases: TGTGCCAGCAGCTCGACGACAGGGACCGGCTATGGCTACACCTTC. Protein sequence: CASSSTTGTGYGYTF.

This clone was found a few times. Here the CDR3 reads CASSDSGRATYEQYF. For the CDR3, the DNA is TGTGCCAGCAGCGACAGCGGGAGAGCTACCTACGAGCAGTACTTC. The chain has TRBV7-9 and TRBJ2-7, with TRBD2 identical over 8 bases. Germline lookup yields CDR1 SEHNR and CDR2 FQNEAQ (reference sequence). V lost 5 bases and J lost 2; bases outside the gene matches: 8. The CDR3 loop spans 15 amino acids.

The J gene is TRBJ1-1, the V gene TRBV5-5; D is undetermined. The V gene's germline CDR1 is SGHKS and CDR2 YYEKEE (reference sequence). V dropped 6 bases and J dropped 0 bases, with 9 bases sitting between them. The CDR3 is 13 residues long. The CDR3 protein is CASISPLNTEAFF. CDR3 nucleotides: TGTGCCAGCATATCCCCGTTGAACACTGAAGCTTTCTTT.

The chain uses TRBV24-1 and TRBJ2-1; 9 bases line up with TRBD2. After removal of 5 bases from V and 5 bases from J, the junction contained 12 bases not matched to a gene. This CDR3 is 17 amino acids long. Germline V gives CDR1 KGHDR, CDR2 SFDVKD. In DNA form, the CDR3 reads TGTGCCACCAGTGCCCGGGGCCTAGCGGGGCCGAACAATGAGCAGTTCTTC. Translating it yields CATSARGLAGPNNEQFF.

V and J are TRBV5-1 and TRBJ2-7; 9 nucleotides agree with TRBD1. CDR1 and CDR2 from the germline V gene are SGHRS and YFSETQ. There are 14 residues in the CDR3. Germline trimming cut 5 bases from V and 5 bases from J; bases unmatched to any gene: 8. The CDR3 loop is CASRTGTGSHEQYF. Written as DNA, the CDR3 is TGCGCCAGCAGAACCGGGACAGGGAGCCACGAGCAGTACTTC.

CDR3 region: CASSPKSSVPGPQHF. CDR3 nucleotide sequence: TGTGCCAGCAGCCCCAAGTCGAGTGTGCCAGGGCCCCAGCATTTT. The chain joins TRBV7-2 to TRBJ1-5; D gene ambiguous. The CDR3 length is 15 residues. The V gene's germline CDR1 is SGHTA and CDR2 FQGNSA. The V and J ends lost 5 bases and 9 bases respectively, with 20 bases between them.

V and J are TRBV5-4 and TRBJ2-2; tentatively, D is TRBD2 (5 bases). Trimming took 3 bases from V and 7 from J, leaving 16 bases between them. This CDR3 is built from 15 residues. In germline, CDR1 is SGHNT, CDR2 YYREEE (reference sequence). CDR3 loop: CASSSSFGVIGELFF. The CDR3 nucleotides read TGTGCCAGCAGCTCTTCCTTCGGGGTCATCGGGGAGCTGTTTTTT.

This clone was detected only once. The chain combines TRBV11-2 with TRBJ2-3, with TRBD2 matching 11 bases. V gave up 4 bases and J gave up 4 bases; unmatched junction bases: 13. Germline CDR1 SGHAT, CDR2 FQNNGV. The CDR3 runs 18 residues. This CDR3 reads CASSYRLAGRADPDTQYF. CDR3 coding DNA: TGTGCCAGCAGCTACCGACTAGCGGGGAGGGCCGACCCAGATACGCAGTATTTT.

This rearrangement joins TRBV27 to TRBJ1-3; tentatively, D is TRBD1 (6 bases). Germline V CDR1 and CDR2: MNHEY, SMNVEV (reference sequence). Deletions cut 5 bases from V and 3 bases from J, with 8 bases between. The CDR3 totals 13 residues. The CDR3 DNA sequence: TGTGCCAGCAGTCCGACAGGTGGAAACACCATATATTTT. Its translation: CASSPTGGNTIYF.

The chain recombines TRBV4-3 with TRBJ2-1; TRBD2 might be the D (5 bases). The CDR3 is made up of 18 amino acids. In germline, CDR1 is LGHNA, CDR2 YSLEER. V lost 1 base, J lost 4 bases, and 20 bases lay in between. CDR3 nucleotides: TGCGCCAGCAGCCAAGGTGACGGCCGGGATCCACAATACAATGAGCAGTTCTTC. It specifies CASSQGDGRDPQYNEQFF.

V usage is TRBV18 and J usage is TRBJ1-1; 7 bases line up with TRBD1. Germline loops: CDR1 KGHSH, CDR2 LQKENI. This CDR3 region has 12 residues. Losses at the gene ends were 5 bases for V and 7 bases for J; bases not matched to a gene: 4. The CDR3 DNA follows: TGTGCCAGCTCAGGCGACAGGGATGAAGCTTTCTTT. Its translation: CASSGDRDEAFF.

The rearrangement links TRBV6-5 to TRBJ1-1; tentative D call: TRBD1 (6 bases). Germline V gene data show CDR1 as MNHEY and CDR2 as SVGAGI. Trimming stripped 2 bases from V and 5 bases from J, with 15 bases between. This CDR3 contains 15 residues. CDR3 in amino acids: CASSYGWGLGTEAFF. The DNA for the CDR3 is TGTGCCAGCAGTTACGGTTGGGGGCTAGGTACTGAAGCTTTCTTT.

The chain employs TRBV19 and TRBJ1-1; D not resolved. V lost 4 bases and J 1 base, leaving 10 bases between the germline ends. Germline V gene sequence: CDR1 LNHDA, CDR2 SQIVND (reference sequence). The CDR3 extends over 14 amino acids. CDR3 nucleotide sequence: TGTGCCAGTAGTACAGAGCGGCAGAACACTGAAGCTTTCTTT. Protein product: CASSTERQNTEAFF.

V is TRBV6-2 or TRBV6-3 and J is TRBJ1-2, with D hard to call. The length of the CDR3 is 15 residues. In germline, CDR1 is MNHEY, CDR2 SVGEGT. V was shortened by 0 bases and J by 4 bases, with 12 bases between the two germline ends. The CDR3 nucleotides read TGTGCCAGCAGTTACTCGAGTTTTGGGAGCTATGGCTACACCTTC. Its protein is CASSYSSFGSYGYTF.

The chain is built from TRBV9 and TRBJ1-2, with 8 positions matching TRBD1. The ends lost 5 bases at V and 2 bases at J; junction bases unmatched: 11. Germline assignment: CDR1 SGDLS and CDR2 YYNGEE. This CDR3 has 16 residues. CDR3 nucleotides: TGTGCCAGCAGGGATTACTCGGGACAGGCCAACTATGGCTACACCTTC. Protein: CASRDYSGQANYGYTF.

J is TRBJ1-2 and V is TRBV20-1; D unclear. The CDR3 runs 10 residues. Germline V gene data show CDR1 as DFQATT and CDR2 as SNEGSKA (reference sequence). The V gene lost 5 bases and the J gene lost 6 bases, with 7 bases spanning the gap. CDR3 in amino acids: CSAWGDGYTF. The CDR3 DNA reads as TGCAGTGCTTGGGGAGATGGCTACACCTTC.